This T cell receptor (beta chain) was sequenced during a study of T cells after yellow fever vaccination. CDR3 size: 13 residues. V dropped 3 bases and J dropped 3 bases, with 8 bases sitting between them. CDR1 is KGHSH and CDR2 is LQKENI in the germline V gene. Study results and caveats: FACS-sorted repertoires could contain abundant clonotypes contaminating from the bulk population. Overall, a small share of clonotypes was seen in both CD4 and CD8 compartments.

TCRdb reanalysed the 5' RACE reads using MiXCR and keeps one entry per CDR3 protein. The sample yields a few hundred thousand distinct CDR3 sequences, 7% to 9% seen once. Details on this clonotype: What it binds is unknown.

This sequence originates from a man between 18 and 29 years old who received the YFV17D yellow fever vaccine. This sample comprised PBMCs, obtained about 41 days after the first yellow fever vaccination. V is TRBV18 and J is TRBJ2-5; tentative D call: TRBD1 (5 bases). CDR3 protein: CASSPGPKETQYF. The CDR3 DNA is TGTGCCAGCTCACCGGGGCCAAAAGAGACCCAGTACTTC.